The source of this TCR beta chain is a study of CD8 T cells in ankylosing spondylitis. Study-wide results and caveats: Reports say disease-linked clones showed up significantly more in matched ankylosing spondylitis synovial fluid. In ankylosing spondylitis blood, a motif of about 8 highly homologous TCR beta variants appeared characteristic. Existing reports had already noted some motif variants in reactive arthritis synovial fluid and blood.

By quantitative 5'-RACE with molecular barcodes, the TCR beta libraries were made. TCRdb called the 5' RACE reads again in MiXCR, with one record for every CDR3 protein. The sample lists approximately 250,000 distinct CDR3 sequences, approximately 24% occurring once. For this clonotype: Its antigen remains unidentified.

Sequencing was performed on blood, either unsorted or a sorted T cell fraction (not recorded which). This sequence was found in a male donor with ankylosing spondylitis or in good health (not recorded which).

The CDR3 DNA reads as TGTGCCAGCAGACTCCGGGGGGGGGACACAGATACGCAGTATTTT. It codes for CASRLRGGDTDTQYF. This sequence joins TRBV6-1 and TRBJ2-3; 8 nucleotides agree with TRBD2. The germline V gene has CDR1 MNHNS and CDR2 SASEGT. The CDR3 has 15 amino acids. The V and J ends lost 6 bases and 2 bases, in that order; junction bases with no gene match: 7.